The rows below give T cell receptor beta chains drawn from one sample of a study of blood T cells in healthy people across ages. TCRdb passed the 5' RACE reads through MiXCR, listing each CDR3 protein once. The profile covers around 1.5 million distinct CDR3 sequences, with roughly 32% appearing a single time and roughly 12% taken by the ten largest. Sequencing used blood. Source of these receptors: a woman aged 25 to 39 in good health. The CDR3 runs from the conserved cysteine through the conserved F or W. Each record gives: V gene, clone size, D gene, J gene, CDR3 DNA, CDR3 protein. A D gene is named only where the DNA matches it firmly. The size of a clone is reported for some rows only, either as once, few or many, or as a class for expanded clones.

v_call: TRBV10-3; clone_size: few; d_call: -; j_call: TRBJ2-7; cdr3_nt: TGTGCCATCATGAGTAGCTACGAGCAGTACTTC; cdr3_aa: CAIMSSYEQYF
v_call: TRBV29-1; clone_size: few; d_call: -; j_call: TRBJ1-2; cdr3_nt: TGCAGCGTTGCTGGAAAGGGGGGAAACTATGGCCACACCTTC; cdr3_aa: CSVAGKGGNYGHTF
v_call: TRBV27; clone_size: -; d_call: TRBD1; j_call: TRBJ2-7; cdr3_nt: TGTGCCAGCAGTCCCGGACAGGGACAAGCCTACGAGCAGTACTTC; cdr3_aa: CASSPGQGQAYEQYF
v_call: TRBV7-9; clone_size: few; d_call: -; j_call: TRBJ1-2; cdr3_nt: TGTGCCAGCAGCTCCCTGGACGGAAAAGGATATGGCTACACCTTC; cdr3_aa: CASSSLDGKGYGYTF
v_call: TRBV6-1; clone_size: few; d_call: TRBD2; j_call: TRBJ2-7; cdr3_nt: TGTGCCAGCAGTGAAGTGCTGTTAGCGGGAACCAACGAGCAGTACTTC; cdr3_aa: CASSEVLLAGTNEQYF
v_call: TRBV4-1; clone_size: -; d_call: TRBD1; j_call: TRBJ1-3; cdr3_nt: TGCGCCAGCAGCCTGGGAGCGGGACAGGGGACGAAATGGCCTGGAAACACCATATATTTT; cdr3_aa: CASSLGAGQGTKWPGNTIYF
v_call: TRBV27; clone_size: few; d_call: -; j_call: TRBJ2-7; cdr3_nt: TGTGCCAGCAGTATAAGTACGCCCAGGGCCTACGAGCAGTACTTC; cdr3_aa: CASSISTPRAYEQYF
v_call: TRBV7-2; clone_size: -; d_call: -; j_call: TRBJ2-7; cdr3_nt: TGTGCCAGCAGCTCCCAGGCCGGGAGCCCCTACGAGCAGTACTTC; cdr3_aa: CASSSQAGSPYEQYF
v_call: TRBV4-2; clone_size: -; d_call: -; j_call: TRBJ1-2; cdr3_nt: TGTGCCAGCAGCCGCCCGAAATCTGGCTACACCTTC; cdr3_aa: CASSRPKSGYTF
v_call: TRBV6-1; clone_size: -; d_call: -; j_call: TRBJ1-6; cdr3_nt: TGTGCCAGCACAACCAGACAGAGCCCCTATAATTCACCCCTCCACTTT; cdr3_aa: CASTTRQSPYNSPLHF
v_call: TRBV3-1; clone_size: -; d_call: -; j_call: TRBJ1-1; cdr3_nt: TGTGCCAGCAGCCAAGAGTTTACCCCGAACACTGAAGCTTTCTTT; cdr3_aa: CASSQEFTPNTEAFF
v_call: TRBV7-2; clone_size: many; d_call: -; j_call: TRBJ2-3; cdr3_nt: TGTGCCAGCAGCTTAACCGGGTCTAACGCAGATACGCAGTATTTT; cdr3_aa: CASSLTGSNADTQYF
v_call: TRBV7-3; clone_size: few; d_call: -; j_call: TRBJ2-1; cdr3_nt: TGTGCCAGCAGCTTACGGACTTCCTCCAATGAGCAGTTCTTC; cdr3_aa: CASSLRTSSNEQFF
v_call: TRBV18; clone_size: -; d_call: TRBD1; j_call: TRBJ1-1; cdr3_nt: TGTGCCAGCTCACCCATGACAGGGCCGAACACTGAAGCTTTCTTT; cdr3_aa: CASSPMTGPNTEAFF
v_call: TRBV27; clone_size: -; d_call: -; j_call: TRBJ2-5; cdr3_nt: TGTGCCAGCAGCCCCGGGACACGGGGAGAGAATGGGCAGTACTTC; cdr3_aa: CASSPGTRGENGQYF
v_call: TRBV20-1; clone_size: few; d_call: TRBD1; j_call: TRBJ2-7; cdr3_nt: TGCAGTGCTAGAGGGTGGGGACAGAATACCTACGAGCAGTACTTC; cdr3_aa: CSARGWGQNTYEQYF
v_call: TRBV20-1; clone_size: -; d_call: TRBD2; j_call: TRBJ2-1; cdr3_nt: TGCAGTGCGAGATCCTCGGGACTAAGGGATGAGCAGTTCTTC; cdr3_aa: CSARSSGLRDEQFF
v_call: TRBV27; clone_size: -; d_call: -; j_call: TRBJ1-6; cdr3_nt: TGTGTCAGCAGTCGAGGACCGAGGAGCTCCTATAATTCACCCCTCCACTTT; cdr3_aa: CVSSRGPRSSYNSPLHF